This T cell receptor beta chain emerged from a study of T-cell reconstitution after alpha-beta-depleted transplantation in children. Only a few counts were recorded for this clonotype. The germline V gene encodes CDR1 MNHNS and CDR2 SASEGT. V was clipped by 7 bases and J by 2 bases, with 10 bases between them. The CDR3 totals 13 residues. The TCRbeta library was prepared with unique molecular identifiers. From the PCR reads, TCRdb called clonotypes with MiXCR, one entry per CDR3 protein. Of a few hundred thousand distinct CDR3 sequences detected, 10% appear once; the ten largest clones hold 2.4%. This receptor was taken from a human donor who donated a stem cell graft to a child with acute lymphoblastic leukemia. The genes are TRBV6-1 and TRBJ2-3; TRBD2 might be the D (7 bases). The sequenced sample was PBMCs from the stem cell graft donor, obtained from the stem cell graft. CDR3 sequence reads: CASTGGLTDTQYF. CDR3 DNA sequence: TGTGCCAGCACGGGGGGCCTCACAGATACGCAGTATTTT.